This T cell receptor beta chain was sequenced during a study of long-term antiretroviral therapy in people with HIV. Turning to this clone: The antigen is not known.

Trimming shortened V by 0 bases and J by 5 bases, and 11 bases separated the two germline ends. Looked up from germline, CDR1 is MGHRA and CDR2 is YSYEKL. The CDR3 covers 14 residues. Assay version v3.0 of immunoSEQ was used, and it was run at survey level. The protocol was immunoSEQ multiplex PCR, while the TCRdb copy is restricted to in-frame clones and leaves out a portion. Of tens of thousands of clones detected, over 85% appear once; the ten largest clones hold about 3.6%. Study conclusions and caveats: Dominant in the repertoire at all time points were clones expanded before ART.

This clonotype originated in a woman between 18 and 29 years old with HIV. V and J are TRBV4-1 and TRBJ2-7, with D uncertain. This sample comprised unsorted PBMCs, obtained 1.8 years after starting antiretroviral therapy. The chain's CDR3 is CASSQDERVHEQYF. The CDR3, as DNA: TGCGCCAGCAGCCAAGACGAAAGGGTCCACGAGCAGTACTTC.